This TCR beta chain is from a study of CD8 T cells in Susac syndrome. General study findings and limits: As the study acknowledged, the number of individuals in its TCR sequencing and HLA analysis was relatively small.

It was treatment-naive patients with stable or active relapsing-remitting disease who made up the multiple sclerosis controls. The CD8+ and CD4+ T cells were negatively isolated, with the TEMRA cells enriched by FACS. Deletions cut 2 bases from V and 2 bases from J, with 19 bases between. The germline CDR1 and CDR2 sequences are MNHEY and SVGAGI. The CDR3 sequence is 17 residues long. Reverse transcription of roughly 0.5 to 1 ug RNA was carried out with random hexamers. TCR beta CDR3 was amplified by immunoSEQ covering 54 Vbeta and 13 Jbeta. TCRdb recomputed calls from the immunoSEQ multiplex PCR reads with MiXCR, one row per CDR3 protein. The sample holds around 220,000 distinct CDR3 sequences, about 90% seen once. As to this clonotype: The antigen remains undetermined.

The receptor's source is a human donor with multiple sclerosis. The sample comprised CD8+ T cells from PBMCs. V and J are TRBV6-5 and TRBJ2-7; D is possibly TRBD1 or TRBD2 (5 bases each). The CDR3 loop reads CASSYRVGDRMTYEQYF. The CDR3 DNA reads as TGTGCCAGCAGTTACAGGGTCGGGGACCGAATGACCTACGAGCAGTACTTC.